Listed below are T cell receptor beta chains from one sample, sequenced in a study of T cells after yellow fever vaccination. From the 5' RACE reads, TCRdb called clonotypes with MiXCR, one entry per CDR3 protein. The data hold about 550,000 distinct CDR3 sequences, with 15% to 20% observed a single time. The sample consisted of PBMCs, taken 15 days after the yellow fever booster vaccination. These TCRs come from a man aged 25 to 40 who received the YFV17D yellow fever vaccine. The CDR3 runs from the conserved cysteine through the conserved F or W. A D gene is named only where the DNA matches it firmly. Where a row states a size, it is once, few, many or the class of an expanded clone; other rows omit it.

j_call	v_call	cdr3_length	clone_size	d_call	cdr3_aa	cdr3_nt
TRBJ2-5	TRBV2	15	.	.	CASRKRDLREETQYF	TGTGCCAGCCGAAAGAGGGACCTCCGGGAGGAGACCCAGTACTTC
TRBJ2-1	TRBV10-3	17	few	.	CAISVTPDWPSGDEQFF	TGTGCCATCAGTGTAACCCCTGACTGGCCCTCTGGGGATGAGCAGTTCTTC
TRBJ2-7	TRBV7-9	14	few	TRBD2	CASTPSGRAGEQYF	TGTGCCAGCACGCCTAGCGGGAGGGCCGGCGAGCAGTACTTC
TRBJ2-2	TRBV5-1	13	.	TRBD1	CASSKGGAGELFF	TGCGCCAGCTCGAAAGGGGGCGCCGGGGAGCTGTTTTTT
TRBJ2-1	TRBV6-6	13	.	.	CASSPSHTSKQFF	TGTGCCAGCAGTCCGTCGCATACGAGTAAGCAGTTCTTC
TRBJ2-1	TRBV5-1	12	few	.	CASSVENNEQFF	TGCGCCAGCAGCGTGGAAAACAATGAGCAGTTCTTC
TRBJ2-7	TRBV12-3/TRBV12-4	13	.	TRBD2	CASMASGPYEQYF	TGTGCCAGCATGGCTAGCGGGCCTTACGAGCAGTACTTC
TRBJ2-1	TRBV4-1	16	.	TRBD2	CASSQGGGKVTMRQFF	TGCGCCAGCAGCCAAGGGGGGGGAAAGGTAACAATGAGGCAGTTCTTC
TRBJ1-5	TRBV18	14	few	.	CASSLEHSNQPQHF	TGTGCCAGCTCCCTGGAACATAGCAATCAGCCCCAGCATTTT
TRBJ1-6	TRBV4-2	15	few	.	CASRPDVFYNSPLHF	TGTGCCAGCAGGCCGGACGTATTCTATAATTCACCCCTCCACTTT
TRBJ2-2	TRBV12-3/TRBV12-4	14	.	.	CASTSGVENGELFF	TGTGCCAGCACCTCCGGGGTCGAAAACGGGGAGCTGTTTTTT
TRBJ2-1	TRBV20-1	13	few	.	CSAMGRVYNEQFF	TGCAGTGCTATGGGTAGGGTTTACAATGAGCAGTTCTTC
TRBJ2-3	TRBV7-2	14	.	TRBD1	CASSNRGSADTQYF	TGTGCCAGCAGTAACAGGGGGTCTGCAGATACGCAGTATTTT
TRBJ1-2	TRBV3-1	13	few	.	CASSQAGDHGYTF	TGTGCCAGCAGCCAAGCAGGGGACCATGGCTACACCTTC
TRBJ2-7	TRBV18	17	.	TRBD2	CASSPLGGRARGEEQYF	TGTGCCAGCTCACCACTTGGCGGGAGGGCCCGAGGAGAGGAGCAGTACTTC
TRBJ2-1	TRBV9	15	few	.	CASSGRTRKADEQFF	TGTGCCAGCAGCGGAAGGACCAGGAAGGCGGACGAGCAGTTCTTC
TRBJ2-5	TRBV7-2	12	.	.	CASSGYQETQYF	TGTGCCAGTAGCGGCTATCAAGAGACCCAGTACTTC
TRBJ1-5	TRBV20-1	15	once	.	CSARGAGRRDQPQHF	TGCAGTGCTAGGGGGGCGGGAAGGCGAGATCAGCCCCAGCATTTT
TRBJ1-5	TRBV27	18	.	.	CASSLFFGAGNHNQPQHF	TGTGCCAGCAGTTTATTCTTTGGGGCAGGCAACCACAATCAGCCCCAGCATTTT
TRBJ2-7	TRBV7-2	14	few	.	CASSSREWSGEQYF	TGTGCCAGCAGCTCCCGGGAGTGGAGTGGGGAGCAGTACTTC
TRBJ2-1	TRBV20-1	16	.	TRBD1	CSATASGTGSYNEQFF	TGCAGTGCAACCGCCTCCGGGACAGGGTCTTACAATGAGCAGTTCTTC
TRBJ1-1	TRBV27	15	few	TRBD1	CASSLYGRGWTEAFF	TGTGCCAGCAGTTTATATGGCAGGGGGTGGACTGAAGCTTTCTTT
TRBJ1-6	TRBV3-1	13	few	.	CASRKGLASPLHF	TGTGCCAGCCGAAAAGGACTGGCTTCACCCCTCCACTTT
TRBJ2-3	TRBV7-2	16	few	TRBD2	CASSPTGLAGVDTQYF	TGTGCCAGCAGCCCGACTGGACTAGCGGGAGTAGATACGCAGTATTTT
TRBJ2-3	TRBV6-5	15	.	.	CASSYGGSEADTQYF	TGTGCCAGCAGTTATGGGGGGTCGGAAGCAGATACGCAGTATTTT
TRBJ2-1	TRBV19	15	.	.	CASTGGLSSYNEQFF	TGTGCCAGTACAGGCGGGTTATCATCCTACAATGAGCAGTTCTTC
TRBJ2-3	TRBV5-1	18	few	TRBD2	CASSQLGTSGGKTDTQYF	TGCGCCAGCAGCCAATTGGGGACTAGCGGGGGGAAAACAGATACGCAGTATTTT
TRBJ2-7	TRBV30	12	few	.	CAWSFAGGEQYF	TGTGCCTGGAGTTTTGCTGGGGGGGAGCAGTACTTC
TRBJ1-5	TRBV7-2	15	.	.	CASSSPSTGNQPQHF	TGTGCCAGCAGCTCGCCGTCTACAGGTAATCAGCCCCAGCATTTT
TRBJ2-3	TRBV5-1	15	.	.	CASSLWESSTDTQYF	TGCGCCAGCAGCTTGTGGGAATCTAGCACAGATACGCAGTATTTT
TRBJ2-7	TRBV7-2	16	.	.	CASSRTPTLSSYEQYF	TGTGCCAGCAGCCGCACTCCCACCCTAAGCTCCTACGAGCAGTACTTC